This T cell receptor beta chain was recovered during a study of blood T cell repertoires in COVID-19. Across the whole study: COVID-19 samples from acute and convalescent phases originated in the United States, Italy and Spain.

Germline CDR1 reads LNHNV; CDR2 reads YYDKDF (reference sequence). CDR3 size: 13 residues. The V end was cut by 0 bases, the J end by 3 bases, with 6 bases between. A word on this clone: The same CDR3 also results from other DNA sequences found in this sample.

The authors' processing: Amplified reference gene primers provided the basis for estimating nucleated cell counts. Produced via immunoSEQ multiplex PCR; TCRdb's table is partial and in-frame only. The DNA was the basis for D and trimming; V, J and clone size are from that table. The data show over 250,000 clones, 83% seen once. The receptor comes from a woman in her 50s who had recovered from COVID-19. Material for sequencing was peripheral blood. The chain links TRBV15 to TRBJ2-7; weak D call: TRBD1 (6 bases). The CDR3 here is CATSRDRGYEQYF. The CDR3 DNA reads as TGTGCCACCAGCAGAGACAGGGGCTACGAGCAGTACTTC.